This T cell receptor (beta chain) originates from a study of blood T cell repertoires in COVID-19. The wider study: Sites in the United States, Italy and Spain provided acute and convalescent COVID-19 samples. In each case, the material was cDNA or gDNA derived from T cells, B-cell-depleted T cells, or PBMCs.

The CDR3 spans 12 residues. The germline CDR1 and CDR2 sequences are SGHKS and YYEKEE (reference sequence). Trimming left V 0 bases short and J 7 bases short, with 5 bases between. Original data processing: Estimates of nucleated cell counts were drawn from the amplification of reference gene primers. Using immunoSEQ multiplex PCR, the repertoire was profiled, and TCRdb retains in-frame clones only, with some absent. V and J calls and clone size follow that table, whereas D and trimming were derived from the DNA. Of roughly 230,000 clones listed, roughly nine tenths are singletons. The J gene is TRBJ1-3, the V gene TRBV5-5, with D possibly matching TRBD1 (5 bases). The sequenced sample consisted of peripheral blood. The clonotype comes from a woman between 40 and 55 years old who had recovered from COVID-19. The CDR3 region is CASSLEGNTIYF. The CDR3, as DNA: TGTGCCAGCAGCTTGGAGGGGAACACCATATATTTT.